This T cell receptor beta chain was recovered during a study of blood T cell repertoires in COVID-19. Study as a whole: Some COVID-19 samples were acute and others convalescent; all came from the United States, Italy and Spain. Sources were T cells, B-cell-depleted T cells, or PBMCs; the material itself was cDNA or gDNA.

V lost 4 bases, J lost 6 bases, and 7 bases stayed unmatched. Per the germline V gene, CDR1 is KGHDR and CDR2 is SFDVKD. This CDR3 comprises 15 residues. Per the authors' pipeline: Reference gene primers were amplified, and this amplification served to estimate nucleated cell counts. Assay used: immunoSEQ multiplex PCR; TCRdb lists only in-frame clones, some missing. V, J and clone size were drawn from that table, and D and trimming were deduced from the DNA. The sample lists approximately 190,000 clones, approximately 80% seen once, with 6.9% in the top ten. This clonotype originated in a man aged 55 to 70 with acute or convalescent COVID-19. The sequenced sample consisted of peripheral blood. The gene calls are TRBV24-1 and TRBJ2-1; 8 bases line up with TRBD2. CDR3: CATSDPGLGSNEQFF. CDR3 nucleotide sequence: TGTGCCACCAGTGACCCGGGACTAGGGAGCAATGAGCAGTTCTTC.